The 26 T cell receptor beta chains presented below share a single source sample, sequenced in a study of T cells in Graves' hyperthyroidism and ophthalmopathy (dated by TCRdb to between 2018 and 2021). Library method: multiplex PCR. Data came from an Illumina HiSeq 2000. TCR beta CDR3 regions were amplified from RNA transcripts. The TCR CDR3 was subjected to a first round of RT-PCR using the HTBI primer set and the Qiagen OneStep RT-PCR kit. In TCRdb, the public reads were trimmed at Q25 with fastp and aligned with MiXCR, with productive beta chains retained. Rows matching on CDR3 protein sequence are summarized as one entry with the most common DNA and genes. In this sample the table shows approximately 600,000 distinct CDR3 sequences, around 20% of which occur a single time. 34% of the sample is taken by the ten largest. The sequencing sample was made of blood. The receptors were sampled from a man between 25 and 39 years old with Graves' ophthalmopathy.

This clonotype showed up just a few times. The rearrangement links TRBV5-1 to TRBJ2-1, with 9 positions matching TRBD2. V was clipped by 1 base and J by 7 bases; unmatched bases: 9. CDR3 length: 16 residues. CDR1 is SGHRS and CDR2 is YFSETQ in the germline V gene. CDR3 residues: CASSLPWAGGANEQFF. CDR3 DNA sequence: TGCGCCAGCAGCTTGCCTTGGGCGGGAGGGGCGAATGAGCAGTTCTTC. The full variable domain, its missing parts supplied by reference TRBV5-1 and TRBJ2-1, is KAGVTQTPRYLIKTRGQQVTLSCSPISGHRSVSWYQQTPGQGLQFLFEYFSETQRNKGNFPGRFSGRQFSNSRSEMNVSTLELGDSALYLCASSLPWAGGANEQFFGPGTRLTVL.

This clonotype was detected only a few times. J is TRBJ1-5 and V is TRBV27; D call uncertain. The V gene lost 6 bases and the J gene lost 0 bases, with 9 bases spanning the gap. Germline CDR1 MNHEY, CDR2 SMNVEV (reference sequence). This CDR3 is built from 14 residues. The CDR3 region has the DNA TGTGCCAGCAGGGGCGCCTATAGCAATCAGCCCCAGCATTTT. Encoded protein: CASRGAYSNQPQHF.

This clonotype appeared many times. The V and J genes are TRBV12-3 or TRBV12-4 and TRBJ2-6; 9 bases align to TRBD1. V lost 0 bases and J lost 2; bases outside the gene matches: 5. CDR3 length: 18 residues. This chain's CDR3 is CASSLALGQGTGANVLTF. The CDR3 DNA follows: TGTGCCAGCAGTTTAGCGCTGGGACAGGGCACTGGGGCCAACGTCCTGACTTTC.

The V gene is TRBV9, the J gene TRBJ2-7; possibly TRBD1 for D (5 bases). With 2 bases removed from V and 4 bases from J, the gap between germline ends came to 13 bases. The CDR3 has 14 amino acids. The germline V gene encodes CDR1 SGDLS and CDR2 YYNGEE. This CDR3 reads CASSVDTGAYEQYF. The CDR3 bases are TGTGCCAGCAGCGTGGATACTGGGGCTTACGAGCAGTACTTC.

This clonotype has just a few counts. The V and J genes are TRBV4-1 and TRBJ1-1; D unresolved. Deletions cut 2 bases from V and 1 base from J, with 8 bases between. The V gene's germline CDR1 is MGHRA and CDR2 YSYEKL. The CDR3 is 14 amino acids. The CDR3 DNA follows: TGCGCCAGCAGCCAACCAACTGCGAACACTGAAGCTTTCTTT. It yields the protein CASSQPTANTEAFF.

The J gene is TRBJ2-3, the V gene TRBV20-1, with 8 bases matching TRBD1. There are 15 residues in the CDR3. CDR1 DFQATT and CDR2 SNEGSKA come from the germline V gene (reference sequence). Trimming removed 8 bases from V and 7 bases from J; junction bases left unmatched: 17. The CDR3 reads CSTARSRGLGNTQYF. The CDR3 DNA follows: TGCAGTACCGCTAGATCCAGGGGGCTTGGGAATACGCAGTATTTT.

This clonotype showed up many times. J is TRBJ2-7 and V is TRBV7-8; tentative D call: TRBD1 (5 bases). This CDR3 spans 13 amino acids. Germline values: CDR1 SGHVS, CDR2 FQNEAQ. Trimming pared 0 bases from V and 4 bases from J, leaving 7 bases between. This CDR3 reads CASSLAGQYEQYF. Here the CDR3 DNA reads TGTGCCAGCAGCTTAGCCGGACAATACGAGCAGTACTTC.

The chain has TRBV9 and TRBJ1-2, with D possibly TRBD1 on 5 matching bases. Trimming took 0 bases from V and 3 from J, leaving 9 bases between them. Germline V gives CDR1 SGDLS, CDR2 YYNGEE. This CDR3 has 14 residues. The CDR3 loop is CASSVATGDYGYTF. DNA of the CDR3: TGTGCCAGCAGCGTAGCTACGGGGGACTATGGCTACACCTTC.

The chain has TRBV24-1 and TRBJ2-7, with 8 bases identical to TRBD1. The end of the DNA aligns better with TRBJ2-1, so the J call may be wrong. This CDR3 is built from 14 residues. The germline CDR1 and CDR2 sequences are KGHDR and SFDVKD. The CDR3 region is CATWRTGRSYEQFF. CDR3 coding DNA: TGTGCCACTTGGAGGACAGGGCGATCCTACGAGCAGTTCTTC.

This clonotype was recorded many times. The CDR3 nucleotides read TGTGCCAGCAGTTCTACCGGGACTAGGGCCTACAATGAGCAGTTCTTC. Translated, it gives CASSSTGTRAYNEQFF. The genes are TRBV6-1 and TRBJ2-1; 8 bases map to TRBD2. CDR1 MNHNS and CDR2 SASEGT come from the germline V gene. Germline trimming cut 5 bases from V and 2 bases from J; bases unmatched to any gene: 8. The CDR3 has 16 residues.

The rearrangement links TRBV3-1 to TRBJ1-1, with no clear D. Germline V gene lookup returns CDR1 LGHDT and CDR2 YNNKEL (reference sequence). V gave up 6 bases and J gave up 3 bases, with 11 bases separating them. The CDR3 spans 13 residues. CDR3 protein: CASSQTGDTEAFF. DNA of the CDR3: TGTGCCAGCAGTCAAACCGGAGACACTGAAGCTTTCTTT.

The chain employs TRBV20-1 and TRBJ2-7, with 13 nucleotides matching TRBD2. The CDR3 is made up of 15 amino acids. V lost 6 bases, J lost 0 bases, and 5 bases stayed unmatched. Germline V gives CDR1 DFQATT, CDR2 SNEGSKA (reference sequence). For the CDR3, the DNA is TGCAGTGCCACTAGGACTAGCGGGAGCTCCTACGAGCAGTACTTC. It codes for CSATRTSGSSYEQYF.

This chain uses TRBV27 with TRBJ2-3, with D tentatively TRBD1 (10 bases). This CDR3 contains 20 residues. V gave up 5 bases and J gave up 2 bases, with 29 bases separating them. From germline, CDR1 is MNHEY and CDR2 SMNVEV (reference sequence). The CDR3 DNA sequence: TGTGCCAGCAGTCTAACGGGACAGGGGTTAGCGGGAGCCACCACAGATACGCAGTATTTT. Its translation is CASSLTGQGLAGATTDTQYF.

The chain uses TRBV3-1 and TRBJ2-5; D is possibly TRBD1 (6 bases). Trimming removed 3 bases at V and 4 bases at J, with 15 bases between. The CDR3 totals 15 residues. Germline-derived CDR1 and CDR2 are LGHDT and YNNKEL (reference sequence). The CDR3 nucleotides read TGTGCCAGCAGCCAGAGCAGCCGAGGGGGAGAGACCCAGTACTTC. This gives the protein CASSQSSRGGETQYF.

The chain recombines TRBV12-3 or TRBV12-4 with TRBJ2-3, with 16 nucleotides matching TRBD2. The trim removed 6 bases at V and 0 bases at J, leaving 15 bases unmatched. CDR3 length: 21 residues. The CDR3 nucleotides read TGTGCCAGCAGGCGGAGACCGGGACTAGCGGGAGGGTTACACAGCACAGATACGCAGTATTTT. This gives the protein CASRRRPGLAGGLHSTDTQYF.

Comments on this clonotype: This clone may be a read error of a much larger clone one base away. The V call is TRBV7-2, the J call TRBJ2-1, with TRBD2 as a possible D gene (6 bases). V was clipped by 0 bases and J by 9 bases, with 12 bases between them. The CDR3 sequence is 14 residues long. Germline V CDR1 and CDR2: SGHTA, FQGNSA. In DNA, the CDR3 is TGTGCCAGCAGCTTAGCGGACGGGAGCCGTGAGCAGTTCTTC. Translated: CASSLADGSREQFF. The whole variable domain, filled in from reference TRBV7-2 and TRBJ2-1, reads GAGVSQSPSNKVTEKGKDVELRCDPISGHTALYWYRQSLGQGLEFLIYFQGNSAPDKSGLPSDRFSAERTGGSVSTLTIQRTQQEDSAVYLCASSLADGSREQFFGPGTRLTVL.

The gene calls are TRBV28 and TRBJ2-7; D not resolved. V lost 6 bases, J lost 3 bases, and 12 bases lay in between. The germline CDR1 and CDR2 sequences are MDHEN and SYDVKM. This CDR3 is built from 13 residues. The CDR3 loop is CASRLPRGYEQYF. In nucleotides, the CDR3 is TGTGCCAGCAGACTGCCCAGAGGCTACGAGCAGTACTTC.

This clonotype was recorded many times. The rearrangement joins TRBV3-1 to TRBJ2-3; TRBD2 matches 8 bases. The CDR3 runs 15 residues. The germline V gene encodes CDR1 LGHDT and CDR2 YNNKEL (reference sequence). With 3 bases clipped from V and 1 base from J, the junction kept 3 bases outside the gene matches. Here the CDR3 DNA reads TGTGCCAGCAGCCATCCGGGAGGGGGCACAGATACGCAGTATTTT. This encodes CASSHPGGGTDTQYF.

This clonotype was recorded many times. The chain employs TRBV11-2 and TRBJ2-7; unclear D gene. V lost 1 base and J lost 3, with 13 bases in between. In germline, CDR1 is SGHAT, CDR2 FQNNGV. The CDR3 totals 15 residues. In DNA, the CDR3 is TGTGCCAGCAGCTTAGGTCGGTCGCGGAGCTACGAGCAGTACTTC. Its protein product is CASSLGRSRSYEQYF.

The V call is TRBV18, the J call TRBJ2-5, with a weak D call TRBD1 (5 bases). CDR3 length equals 15 residues. V was shortened by 0 bases and J by 5 bases, with 13 bases between the two germline ends. Germline V gives CDR1 KGHSH, CDR2 LQKENI. CDR3 DNA: TGTGCCAGCTCACCACCCAAGGGGAATTTGGAGACCCAGTACTTC. It is translated as CASSPPKGNLETQYF.

This clonotype has more than one count but fewer than ten. The chain links TRBV30 to TRBJ1-1, with a possible D match to TRBD1 (5 bases). CDR3 size: 13 residues. Germline CDR1 GTSNPN, CDR2 SVGIG (reference sequence). Trimming left V 3 bases short and J 2 bases short, with 10 bases between. The CDR3 sequence is CAWSADSNTEAFF. CDR3 bases: TGTGCCTGGAGCGCAGACAGCAACACTGAAGCTTTCTTT. Looking up the rest from reference TRBV30 and TRBJ1-1 gives the full variable domain: SQTIHQWPATLVQPVGSPLSLECTVEGTSNPNLYWYRQAAGRGLQLLFYSVGIGQISSEVPQNLSASRPQDRQFILSSKKLLLSDSGFYLCAWSADSNTEAFFGQGTRLTVV.

The chain combines TRBV28 with TRBJ2-7, with D unresolved. V was pared by 5 bases and J by 0 bases, with 14 bases between. Germline CDR1 is MDHEN and CDR2 is SYDVKM. The CDR3 contains 15 residues. The CDR3 coding sequence is TGTGCCAGCAGTCCATCCTGGGAAAGCTCCTACGAGCAGTACTTC. Residues: CASSPSWESSYEQYF.

The table lists this clonotype with many counts. The V call is TRBV28, the J call TRBJ2-7; TRBD1 agrees at 9 bases. Trimming at V came to 4 bases and at J to 5 bases, leaving 15 bases not matched to a gene. The CDR3 sequence is 17 residues long. Germline CDR1 MDHEN, CDR2 SYDVKM. CDR3 sequence reads: CASSSPGTGKEEDEQYF. The CDR3 bases are TGTGCCAGCAGTTCCCCCGGGACAGGGAAAGAAGAGGACGAGCAGTACTTC.

Only a few counts were recorded for this clonotype. CDR3 nucleotide sequence: TGTGCCAGCAGTTACTCGGTCGACGAGCAGTACTTC. This translates into CASSYSVDEQYF. This chain links TRBV6-5 with TRBJ2-7, with D hard to call. The V gene's germline CDR1 is MNHEY and CDR2 SVGAGI. With 0 bases removed from V and 5 bases from J, the gap between germline ends came to 5 bases. The CDR3 runs 12 residues.

CDR3 nucleotides: TGTGCCAGCACATTGATATCCGGGGGGGAGCTGTTTTTT. This translates into CASTLISGGELFF. The chain recombines TRBV27 with TRBJ2-2, with D unclear. CDR3 length equals 13 residues. CDR1 is MNHEY, CDR2 SMNVEV, per germline (reference sequence). V shed 7 bases and J shed 8 bases, with 14 bases lying between them.

The CDR3 region is CASSALKSYEQYF. The CDR3 DNA is TGCGCCAGCAGTGCGCTAAAGTCCTACGAGCAGTACTTC. The chain carries TRBV10-2 and TRBJ2-7, with D uncertain. Germline CDR1 reads WSHSY; CDR2 reads SAAADI. V lost 4 bases, J lost 1 base, and 8 bases lay in between. The CDR3 runs to 13 residues.